Listed here are 14 T cell receptor beta chains from one sample, sequenced in a study of OX40 agonist ivuxolimab in advanced cancers. The repertoire was sequenced with immunoSEQ multiplex PCR; TCRdb's copy has only in-frame clones and lacks some. The sample lists about 17,000 clones; roughly 84% were seen once. The sample consisted of CD4+ or CD8+ T cells sorted from blood, taken in a trial of the OX40 agonist ivuxolimab. The receptor source for this set is an adult with an advanced solid tumor such as melanoma, head and neck, liver or kidney cancer.

V usage is TRBV5-1 and J usage is TRBJ2-1; TRBD1 matches 8 bases. Per germline, CDR1 SGHRS and CDR2 YFSETQ. V trimming: 4 bases; J trimming: 4 bases; junction bases outside the gene matches: 4. The CDR3 is made up of 14 amino acids. The CDR3 region has the DNA TGCGCCAGCAGCGGAGGACAGGGTTACAATGAGCAGTTCTTC. Translated: CASSGGQGYNEQFF.

The rearrangement uses TRBV30 and TRBJ2-2; maybe TRBD1 (5 bases). The V gene's germline CDR1 is GTSNPN and CDR2 SVGIG (reference sequence). V lost 0 bases and J 7 bases, leaving 15 bases between the germline ends. The CDR3 extends over 15 amino acids. The CDR3 sequence: CAWSVWLQGDGELFF. The CDR3 nucleotides read TGTGCCTGGAGTGTATGGTTGCAGGGCGACGGGGAGCTGTTTTTT.

This clone was seen a handful of times. The chain is built from TRBV5-6 and TRBJ2-1, with TRBD1 matching 9 bases. Germline trimming cut 3 bases from V and 4 bases from J; bases unmatched to any gene: 2. This CDR3 has 14 amino acids. CDR1 SGHDT and CDR2 YYEEEE come from the germline V gene. CDR3 nucleotides: TGTGCCAGCAGCTACGGGACAGGGTACAATGAGCAGTTCTTC. Amino acid sequence: CASSYGTGYNEQFF.

This CDR3 reads CASRKGQMANTIYF. The CDR3 DNA reads as TGTGCCAGCAGAAAGGGACAGATGGCAAACACCATATATTTT. V usage is TRBV6-1 and J usage is TRBJ1-3; TRBD1 agrees at 7 bases. After removal of 6 bases from V and 6 bases from J, the junction contained 8 bases not matched to a gene. Germline-derived CDR1 and CDR2 are MNHNS and SASEGT. There are 14 residues in the CDR3.

V is TRBV2 and J is TRBJ2-3, with unresolved D. CDR1 is SNHLY and CDR2 is FYNNEI in the germline V gene. Trimming stripped 6 bases from V and 0 bases from J, with 16 bases between. There are 16 residues in the CDR3. CDR3 sequence (DNA): TGTGCCAGCAGCCCAACTCGACGCACTAGCACAGATACGCAGTATTTT. It is translated as CASSPTRRTSTDTQYF.

This clone appeared once. The chain links TRBV19 to TRBJ1-5, with unresolved D. CDR3 length equals 16 residues. Germline V gene sequence: CDR1 LNHDA, CDR2 SQIVND (reference sequence). V lost 1 base and J 9 bases, leaving 19 bases between the germline ends. The CDR3 loop reads CASSIARAEYLRPQHF. The CDR3 DNA follows: TGTGCCAGTAGTATAGCCCGGGCCGAGTACCTAAGGCCCCAGCATTTT.

This clone showed up just once. The V gene is TRBV29-1, the J gene TRBJ2-7; 9 bases are a match to TRBD1. The germline gives CDR1 SQVTM, CDR2 ANQGSEA. The CDR3 is made up of 14 amino acids. Trimming took 1 base from V and 5 from J; bases not matched to a gene: 6. CDR3 protein: CSVEAGTGWHEQYF. CDR3 bases: TGCAGCGTTGAAGCCGGGACAGGGTGGCACGAGCAGTACTTC.

This chain links TRBV4-1 with TRBJ2-1; D not certain. There are 15 residues in the CDR3. V dropped 1 base and J dropped 7 bases, with 14 bases sitting between them. The germline gives CDR1 MGHRA, CDR2 YSYEKL. In DNA form, the CDR3 reads TGCGCCAGCAGCCAAGTCCTGAACAGCCAGAATGAGCAGTTCTTC. Encoded protein: CASSQVLNSQNEQFF.

In DNA, the CDR3 is TGTGCCAGCAGTTACAGCGGACAGGGTGGCTATGGCTACACCTTC. Its translation: CASSYSGQGGYGYTF. The chain uses TRBV6-6 and TRBJ1-2; TRBD1 matches 8 bases. The trim removed 2 bases at V and 4 bases at J, leaving 6 bases unmatched. The CDR3 spans 15 residues. Germline CDR1 and CDR2: MNHNY and SVGAGI (reference sequence).

The J gene is TRBJ2-4, the V gene TRBV25-1; 9 bases match TRBD1. V lost 1 base to trimming and J lost 1 base; unmatched junction nucleotides: 5. The CDR3 extends over 17 amino acids. Germline V lookup: CDR1 MGHDK, CDR2 SYGVNS. The CDR3 region is CASSELGTGSAKNIQYF. In nucleotides, the CDR3 is TGTGCCAGCAGTGAATTGGGGACAGGGTCCGCCAAAAACATTCAGTACTTC.

This clone was recorded only once. This chain uses TRBV4-2 with TRBJ2-7, with 7 bases lining up with TRBD1. The germline V gene encodes CDR1 LGHNA and CDR2 YNFKEQ. The CDR3 runs 15 residues. V shed 3 bases and J 4 bases; nucleotides not matched to a gene: 9. The CDR3 sequence is CASSHVGEQGYEQYF. The CDR3 bases are TGTGCCAGCAGCCATGTAGGTGAACAGGGGTACGAGCAGTACTTC.

This clone was observed once. The chain carries TRBV7-9 and TRBJ2-5, with D possibly called TRBD1 or TRBD2 (5 bases each). From germline, CDR1 is SEHNR and CDR2 FQNEAQ (reference sequence). Between the trimmed V and J ends, which lost 1 base and 4 bases, there was a span of 13 bases. The CDR3 runs to 15 residues. CDR3 DNA sequence: TGTGCCAGCAGCTTAGGGATGTTGGGGGTAGAGACCCAGTACTTC. Its protein product is CASSLGMLGVETQYF. The full variable domain, its missing parts supplied by reference TRBV7-9 and TRBJ2-5, is DTGVSQNPRHKITKRGQNVTFRCDPISEHNRLYWYRQTLGQGPEFLTYFQNEAQLEKSRLLSDRFSAERPKGSFSTLEIQRTEQGDSAMYLCASSLGMLGVETQYFGPGTRLLVL.

This clone is labeled medium-sized. V gene TRBV7-7 combines with J gene TRBJ2-7; TRBD1 matches 7 bases. CDR1 and CDR2 from the germline V gene are SSHAT and FNYEAQ (reference sequence). The CDR3 is made up of 15 amino acids. After removal of 1 base from V and 0 bases from J, the junction contained 3 bases not matched to a gene. CDR3 region: CASSLGTGPSYEQYF. CDR3 nucleotides: TGTGCCAGCAGCTTAGGGACAGGCCCCTCCTACGAGCAGTACTTC.

In its sample, this clone was seen once. Different DNA sequences within this sample yield the same CDR3. The V call is TRBV5-6, the J call TRBJ1-6, with D hard to call. This CDR3 contains 12 residues. The V end lost 0 bases, the J end lost 10 bases, and 5 bases lay between the germline ends. Germline values: CDR1 SGHDT, CDR2 YYEEEE. The CDR3 loop reads CASSLGGSPLHF. CDR3 bases: TGTGCCAGCAGCTTGGGAGGATCACCCCTCCACTTT. The variable domain in full, completed from reference TRBV5-6 and TRBJ1-6, reads DAGVTQSPTHLIKTRGQQVTLRCSPKSGHDTVSWYQQALGQGPQFIFQYYEEEERQRGNFPDRFSGHQFPNYSSELNVNALLLGDSALYLCASSLGGSPLHFGNGTRLTVT.